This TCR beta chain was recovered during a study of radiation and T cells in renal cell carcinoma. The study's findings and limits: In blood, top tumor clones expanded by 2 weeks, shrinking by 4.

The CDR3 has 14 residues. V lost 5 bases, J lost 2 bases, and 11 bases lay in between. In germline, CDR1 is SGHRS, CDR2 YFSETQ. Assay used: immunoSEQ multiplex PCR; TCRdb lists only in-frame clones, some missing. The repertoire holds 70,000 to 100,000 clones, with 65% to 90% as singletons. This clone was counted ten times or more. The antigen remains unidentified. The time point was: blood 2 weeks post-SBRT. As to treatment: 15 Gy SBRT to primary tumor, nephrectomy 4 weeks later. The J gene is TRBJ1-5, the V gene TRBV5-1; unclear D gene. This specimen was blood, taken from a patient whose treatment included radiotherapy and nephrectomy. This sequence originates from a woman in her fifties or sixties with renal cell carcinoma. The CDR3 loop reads CASSPDGGNQPQHF. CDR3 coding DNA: TGCGCCAGCAGTCCGGACGGGGGCAATCAGCCCCAGCATTTT. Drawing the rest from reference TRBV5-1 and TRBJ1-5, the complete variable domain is KAGVTQTPRYLIKTRGQQVTLSCSPISGHRSVSWYQQTPGQGLQFLFEYFSETQRNKGNFPGRFSGRQFSNSRSEMNVSTLELGDSALYLCASSPDGGNQPQHFGDGTRLSIL.